The entry below gives a single TCR beta chain sequence along with its context. CDR1 and CDR2 (germline): MNHEY, SMNVEV (reference sequence). The CDR3 is made up of 13 amino acids. Trimming took 9 bases from V and 1 from J, leaving 10 bases between them. These data originate in a study of blood T cell repertoires in COVID-19. The wider study: Sites across the United States, Italy and Spain contributed samples from acute and convalescent COVID-19. T cells, B-cell-depleted T cells, or PBMCs supplied cDNA or gDNA.

Authors' analysis steps: It was from reference gene primer amplification that nucleated cell counts were estimated. Only in-frame clones appear in the TCRdb table, and some are missing; sequencing was by immunoSEQ multiplex PCR. V and J calls and clone size come straight from that table; D and trimming were deduced from the DNA. The table has around 180,000 clones, 70% to 90% seen once. Sequencing used peripheral blood. The TCR originated in a man aged 65-85 years with active or convalescent COVID-19. V is TRBV27 and J is TRBJ1-5; D gene unclear. CDR3 bases: TGTGCCAGATCCTCCCGGAGCAATCAGCCCCAGCATTTT. It translates to CARSSRSNQPQHF.